The rows below give T cell receptor beta chains drawn from one sample of a study of T-cell memory formation after mild COVID-19. MiXCR, applied by TCRdb to the 5' RACE reads, yields one record per CDR3 protein. The data hold around 370,000 distinct CDR3 sequences, with more than 20% observed a single time. Sequencing input: PBMCs or a T cell subset sorted from them (not recorded which). These TCRs come from an adult woman who had mild COVID-19 (a few samples of this study predate the infection). Cell type and time point are not known. CDR3s include the opening cysteine and the closing phenylalanine or tryptophan. The order of the fields is J gene, V gene, D gene, clone size, CDR3 DNA, CDR3 protein. A D gene is named only where the DNA matches it firmly. Some rows have no size entry. The others give once, few or many, or a class for an expanded clone.

TRBJ1-2 | TRBV5-1 | . | . | TGCGCCAGCAGCCCCGGGGAGTCCTATCATGGCTACACCTTC | CASSPGESYHGYTF
TRBJ2-1 | TRBV7-9 | TRBD2 | many | TGTGCCAGCAGCTTAGTGTCGGGAGGGCCCGTCAATGAGCAGTTCTTC | CASSLVSGGPVNEQFF
TRBJ1-1 | TRBV4-1 | . | . | TGCGCCAGCAGCCAACAAGACAGGACTGAAGCTTTCTTT | CASSQQDRTEAFF
TRBJ2-3 | TRBV11-2 | . | . | TGTGCCAGCAGCTTTCCACACAAGGCGGTTACGCAGTATTTT | CASSFPHKAVTQYF
TRBJ2-3 | TRBV9 | . | . | TGTGCCAGCAGCCCCGGGCCGAATCCCGGCACAGATACGCAGTATTTT | CASSPGPNPGTDTQYF
TRBJ2-5 | TRBV7-2 | . | few | TGTGCCAGCAGTTATGATCGAGAGACCCAGTACTTC | CASSYDRETQYF
TRBJ2-7 | TRBV7-8 | TRBD2 | few | TGTGCCAGCAGCTTTCGTCTAGCGGGAGGATCTGAGCAGTACTTC | CASSFRLAGGSEQYF
TRBJ2-3 | TRBV7-2 | . | few | TGTGCCAGCAGAAGCGTGGATACGCAGTATTTT | CASRSVDTQYF
TRBJ1-5 | TRBV6-2/TRBV6-3 | TRBD1 | . | TGTGCCAGCAGTTTCCGGGACAGGGTTTTAACCCAGCCCCAGCATTTT | CASSFRDRVLTQPQHF
TRBJ2-5 | TRBV14 | . | few | TGTGCCAGCAGCCAAGTGGGGCGGAACCAAGAGACCCAGTACTTC | CASSQVGRNQETQYF
TRBJ2-5 | TRBV11-2 | . | . | TGTGCCAGCAGAGGGCTCGAGCGCACAGAGACCCAGTACTTC | CASRGLERTETQYF
TRBJ1-1 | TRBV5-1 | . | few | TGCGCCAGCAGCTTGAGGAGGGTTACAGTTACTGAAGCTTTCTTT | CASSLRRVTVTEAFF
TRBJ2-3 | TRBV12-3/TRBV12-4 | TRBD2 | . | TGTGCCAGCAGGACCGAGGGAGGGACAGATACGCAGTATTTT | CASRTEGGTDTQYF
TRBJ2-7 | TRBV5-5 | . | . | TGTGCCACCCAGGGAGCAGACTCCTACGAGCAGTACTTC | CATQGADSYEQYF
TRBJ2-1 | TRBV15 | . | . | TGTGCCACCAGCAGAGCCCGGAAAGCTGGTTCCTACAATGAGCAGTTCTTC | CATSRARKAGSYNEQFF
TRBJ2-5 | TRBV11-2 | TRBD1 | . | TGTGCCAGCAGCTCCCGCCCGTCGGTTGGACAGGGCAGAGTGGAGACCCAGTACTTC | CASSSRPSVGQGRVETQYF
TRBJ2-1 | TRBV5-1 | . | many | TGCGCCAGCAGTCCCCGAGGGGGGGGATCATCAAATGAGCAGTTCTTC | CASSPRGGGSSNEQFF
TRBJ2-4 | TRBV7-9 | . | many | TGTGCCAGCACCCCCCAACCTGCCAAAAACATTCAGTACTTC | CASTPQPAKNIQYF
TRBJ2-1 | TRBV7-2 | TRBD1 | . | TGTGCCAGCAGCTTAGGCTTGGGACAGGGAGGTAACCGGCGTCACAATGAGCAGTTCTTC | CASSLGLGQGGNRRHNEQFF
TRBJ2-5 | TRBV5-1 | TRBD1 | . | TGCGCCAGCAGAGCTGGGACAGGTGGCCTCCAAGAGACCCAGTACTTC | CASRAGTGGLQETQYF
TRBJ2-7 | TRBV9 | . | . | TGTGCCAGCAGCGTAGCTACGGGATTAGGGGTCTACGAGCAGTACTTC | CASSVATGLGVYEQYF
TRBJ1-1 | TRBV10-3 | TRBD1 | . | TGTGCCATCAGGGGAAACCGGGACAGGGATACTGAAGCTTTCTTT | CAIRGNRDRDTEAFF
TRBJ2-3 | TRBV5-1 | . | . | TGCGCCAGCAGCTTGGTGGGGCAGGGGAAAAGCACAGATACGCAGTATTTT | CASSLVGQGKSTDTQYF
TRBJ1-3 | TRBV20-1 | TRBD1 | few | TGCAGTGCTGCGAAGACAGGGGAGAACACCATATATTTT | CSAAKTGENTIYF
TRBJ1-2 | TRBV15 | . | few | TGTGCCACCAGCCAGAGAGGTCGGCAGCCCTATGGCTACACCTTC | CATSQRGRQPYGYTF